This T cell receptor (beta chain) was found in a study of T cell responses to AZD1222 COVID-19 vaccine. Assay: immunoSEQ multiplex PCR; the TCRdb copy retains only in-frame clones and omits some. The sample lists 90,000 to 120,000 clones, more than 85% occurring once. The CDR3 runs 16 residues. V lost 2 bases, J lost 2 bases, and 6 bases stayed unmatched. CDR1 and CDR2 from the germline V gene are SGHVS and FQNEAQ. The rearrangement uses TRBV7-8 and TRBJ2-3, with 8 bases identical to TRBD1. The TCR originated in an adult in good health. Material: peripheral blood, obtained on day 0 of AZD1222 vaccination. The chain's CDR3 is CASSLYDRGSTDTQYF. CDR3 coding DNA: TGTGCCAGCAGCTTATACGACAGGGGATCCACAGATACGCAGTATTTT.